These T cell receptor beta chains were read from a single sample in a study of T cell changes during pregnancy in multiple sclerosis. Assay: immunoSEQ multiplex PCR; the TCRdb copy retains only in-frame clones and omits some. The table lists tens of thousands of clones, 80% to 95% of them singletons. Source: CD4+ T cells from peripheral blood mononuclear cells, taken in the second trimester of pregnancy. Source of these receptors: a female donor in good health, enrolled as a control in a pregnancy study. Both conserved end residues are part of each CDR3. D genes are given only for firm matches. Size values are once, few and many counts, or a class for expanded clones, and some rows have none.

TRBV5-1,-,-,TRBJ2-2,CASSLTISGELFF,TGCGCCAGCAGCCTCACTATATCCGGGGAGCTGTTTTTT
TRBV28,TRBD1,-,TRBJ2-5,CASMDRGGQETQYF,TGTGCCAGTATGGACAGGGGGGGGCAAGAGACCCAGTACTTC
TRBV11-2,TRBD1,-,TRBJ1-1,CASSFGQGASEAFF,TGTGCCAGCAGCTTTGGACAGGGGGCTAGTGAAGCTTTCTTT
TRBV5-1,TRBD2,once,TRBJ2-3,CASSPIRAGGSTDTQYF,TGCGCCAGCAGCCCTATTCGGGCGGGAGGGAGCACAGATACGCAGTATTTT
TRBV19,-,-,TRBJ2-1,CASSIGMAGPYNEQFF,TGTGCCAGTAGTATTGGTATGGCAGGCCCCTACAATGAGCAGTTCTTC
TRBV6-5,TRBD2,-,TRBJ2-7,CASRQLAGGPYEQYF,TGTGCCAGCAGACAACTAGCGGGGGGGCCCTACGAGCAGTACTTC
TRBV7-9,TRBD2,-,TRBJ2-3,CASSFLPGLTVKQTDTQYF,TGTGCCAGCAGCTTTTTACCGGGACTAACAGTGAAGCAGACAGATACGCAGTATTTT
TRBV19,TRBD2,once,TRBJ2-1,CASRDNSGRSYNEQFF,TGTGCCAGTAGAGATAATAGCGGGAGGTCCTACAATGAGCAGTTCTTC
TRBV5-1,-,once,TRBJ1-1,CASSLGPPGEAFF,TGCGCCAGCAGCTTGGGGCCACCTGGTGAAGCTTTCTTT
TRBV19,-,-,TRBJ2-2,CASSLTVIPGELFF,TGTGCCAGTAGTCTAACAGTGATCCCCGGGGAGCTGTTTTTT
TRBV7-2,TRBD1,-,TRBJ1-2,CASSLTGQVAANYGYTF,TGTGCCAGCAGCTTAACGGGACAGGTTGCAGCTAACTATGGCTACACCTTC
TRBV5-4,TRBD1,-,TRBJ2-7,CASSLAFGTGGSEQYF,TGTGCCAGCAGCTTGGCCTTTGGGACAGGGGGTAGCGAGCAGTACTTC
TRBV28,-,-,TRBJ2-7,CASTPMGLQATYEQYF,TGTGCCAGCACCCCGATGGGGCTGCAGGCCACCTACGAGCAGTACTTC
TRBV6-8,TRBD2,-,TRBJ2-1,CASSYSIGGTSGINEQFF,TGTGCCAGCAGTTACTCGATTGGGGGGACTAGCGGGATTAATGAGCAGTTCTTC
TRBV28,-,-,TRBJ1-1,CASSPTGRAGTEAFF,TGTGCCAGCAGTCCTACAGGGCGGGCGGGCACTGAAGCTTTCTTT
TRBV29-1,TRBD1,-,TRBJ1-2,CSVVPGQGFGYTF,TGCAGCGTTGTACCGGGACAGGGCTTTGGCTACACCTTC
TRBV5-6,-,-,TRBJ1-5,CASSLWQGWSNQPQHF,TGTGCCAGCAGCTTGTGGCAGGGGTGGAGCAATCAGCCCCAGCATTTT
TRBV2,-,-,TRBJ1-1,CASRLSGEAEAFF,TGTGCCAGCAGACTCTCCGGTGAGGCTGAAGCTTTCTTT
TRBV19,TRBD2,-,TRBJ2-3,CATQAGGHDTQYF,TGTGCCACCCAAGCGGGGGGGCACGATACGCAGTATTTT
TRBV6-6,-,-,TRBJ2-1,CASTFVGGGASNEQFF,TGTGCCAGCACCTTCGTTGGTGGGGGGGCCTCCAATGAGCAGTTCTTC
TRBV29-1,-,-,TRBJ1-1,CSVVVGEAFF,TGCAGCGTTGTGGTCGGTGAAGCTTTCTTT
TRBV20-1,-,-,TRBJ2-1,CSAERNNEQFF,TGCAGTGCCGAGAGAAACAATGAGCAGTTCTTC